This T cell receptor (beta chain) derives from a study of breast tumors, draining lymph nodes, adjacent tissues. This clonotype was picked up many times. Its antigen is not known. TCRdb itself ran the multiplex PCR reads through MiXCR, one entry per CDR3 protein. The sample comprises 24,000 or so distinct CDR3 sequences, approximately 20% of which are singletons, and approximately 13% rests with the top ten. Study findings and constraints: Findings are consistent with lymph node origin and intratumoral expansion of most tumor T cells. Tumors had less TCR diversity than lymph nodes, more than nontumor tissue.

Trimming removed 6 bases from V and 6 bases from J; junction bases left unmatched: 6. CDR1 is MDHEN and CDR2 is SYDVKM in the germline V gene. CDR3 size: 14 residues. Sequencing was performed on breast tumor tissue. This clonotype was obtained from a female donor with breast cancer. Some clones in this sample may be carry-over from other donors' samples. This sequence joins TRBV28 and TRBJ2-2, with 8 bases aligning to TRBD2. The CDR3 DNA sequence: TGTGCCAGCAGCTCGGGGGGGGCGGCCGGGGAGCTGTTTTTT. Its translation: CASSSGGAAGELFF.